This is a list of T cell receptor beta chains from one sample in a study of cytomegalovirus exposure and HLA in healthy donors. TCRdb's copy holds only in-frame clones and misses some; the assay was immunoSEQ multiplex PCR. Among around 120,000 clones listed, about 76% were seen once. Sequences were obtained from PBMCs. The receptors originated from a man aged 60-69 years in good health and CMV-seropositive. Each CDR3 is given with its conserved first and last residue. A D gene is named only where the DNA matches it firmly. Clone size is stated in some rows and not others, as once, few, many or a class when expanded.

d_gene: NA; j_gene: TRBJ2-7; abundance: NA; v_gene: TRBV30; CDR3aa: CAWSVTGEQYF; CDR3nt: TGTGCCTGGAGTGTAACAGGCGAGCAGTACTTC
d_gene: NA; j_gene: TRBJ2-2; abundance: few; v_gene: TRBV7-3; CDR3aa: CASSGDGRTGELFF; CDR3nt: TGTGCCAGCAGCGGCGATGGGAGAACCGGGGAGCTGTTTTTT
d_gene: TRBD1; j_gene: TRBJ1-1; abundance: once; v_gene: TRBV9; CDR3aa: CASSAGQSNTEAFF; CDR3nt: TGTGCCAGCAGCGCGGGACAGAGTAACACTGAAGCTTTCTTT
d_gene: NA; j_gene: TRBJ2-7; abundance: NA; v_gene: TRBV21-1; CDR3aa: CASSKAQVGEQYF; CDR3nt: TGTGCCAGCAGCAAAGCTCAGGTAGGCGAGCAGTACTTC
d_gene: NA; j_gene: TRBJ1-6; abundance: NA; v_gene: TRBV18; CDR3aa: CASSPQQDSPLHF; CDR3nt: TGTGCCAGCTCACCTCAACAGGATTCACCCCTCCACTTT
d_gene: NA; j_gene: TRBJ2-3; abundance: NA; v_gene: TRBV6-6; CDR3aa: CASTSQGGGWADTQYF; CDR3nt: TGTGCCAGCACCTCCCAGGGGGGTGGGTGGGCAGATACGCAGTATTTT
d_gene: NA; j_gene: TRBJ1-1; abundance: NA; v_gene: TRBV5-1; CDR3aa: CASSSGSYMNTEAFF; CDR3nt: TGCGCCAGCAGCTCGGGTAGCTACATGAACACTGAAGCTTTCTTT
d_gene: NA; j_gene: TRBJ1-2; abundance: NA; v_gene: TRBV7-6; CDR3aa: CASSSGAVGGYTF; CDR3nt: TGTGCCAGCAGTTCAGGGGCTGTTGGTGGCTACACCTTC
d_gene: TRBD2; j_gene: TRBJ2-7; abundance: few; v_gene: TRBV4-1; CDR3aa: CASSQLGTSEYYEQYF; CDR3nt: TGCGCCAGCAGCCAACTGGGGACTAGCGAATACTACGAGCAGTACTTC
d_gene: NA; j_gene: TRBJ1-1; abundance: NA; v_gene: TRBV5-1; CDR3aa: CASSLMTDTEAFF; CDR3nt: TGCGCCAGCAGCCTGATGACAGACACTGAAGCTTTCTTT
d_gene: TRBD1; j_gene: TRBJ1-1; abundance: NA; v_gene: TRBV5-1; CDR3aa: CASSLAGQGYTEAFF; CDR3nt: TGCGCCAGCAGCTTGGCCGGACAGGGATACACTGAAGCTTTCTTT
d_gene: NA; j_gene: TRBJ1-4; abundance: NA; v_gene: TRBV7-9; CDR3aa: CASQRQSGEKLFF; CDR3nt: TGTGCCAGCCAGAGGCAAAGCGGTGAAAAACTGTTTTTT
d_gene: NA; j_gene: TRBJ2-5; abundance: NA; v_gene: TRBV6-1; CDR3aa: CASGFVAEWETQYF; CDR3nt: TGTGCCAGCGGCTTCGTGGCTGAATGGGAGACCCAGTACTTC
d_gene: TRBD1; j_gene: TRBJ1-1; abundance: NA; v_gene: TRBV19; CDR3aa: CASSPGTGGNTEAFF; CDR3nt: TGTGCCAGTAGTCCCGGGACAGGGGGGAACACTGAAGCTTTCTTT
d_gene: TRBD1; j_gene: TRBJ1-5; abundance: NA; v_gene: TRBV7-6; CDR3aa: CASSLDRGSQPQHF; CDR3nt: TGTGCCAGCAGCTTAGACAGGGGGAGTCAGCCCCAGCATTTT
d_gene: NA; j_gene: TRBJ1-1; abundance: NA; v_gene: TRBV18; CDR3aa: CASSPPDGRNTEAFF; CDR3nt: TGTGCCAGCTCTCCTCCGGACGGGAGAAACACTGAAGCTTTCTTT
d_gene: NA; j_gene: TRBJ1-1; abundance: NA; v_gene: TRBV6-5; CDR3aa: CASSYSLTTNTEAFF; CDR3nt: TGTGCCAGCAGTTACTCCTTGACAACGAACACTGAAGCTTTCTTT
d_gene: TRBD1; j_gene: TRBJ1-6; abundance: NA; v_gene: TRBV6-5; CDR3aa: CASSSGTGWTPLHF; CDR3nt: TGTGCCAGCAGTTCCGGGACAGGGTGGACACCCCTCCACTTT
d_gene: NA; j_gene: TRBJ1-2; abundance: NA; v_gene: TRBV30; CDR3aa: CAWSESAYGYTF; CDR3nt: TGTGCCTGGAGTGAGAGTGCCTATGGCTACACCTTC
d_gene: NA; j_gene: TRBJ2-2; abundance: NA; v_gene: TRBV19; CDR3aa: CASGWDWNTGELFF; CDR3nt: TGTGCCAGTGGCTGGGACTGGAACACCGGGGAGCTGTTTTTT
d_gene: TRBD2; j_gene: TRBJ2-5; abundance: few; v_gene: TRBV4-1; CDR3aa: CASSQRTSGIRETQYF; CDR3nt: TGCGCCAGCAGCCAACGGACTAGCGGGATCCGAGAGACCCAGTACTTC
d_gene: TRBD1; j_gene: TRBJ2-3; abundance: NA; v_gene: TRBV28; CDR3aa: CASRSDRAGSTDTQYF; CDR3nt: TGTGCCAGCAGGTCCGACAGGGCAGGGAGCACAGATACGCAGTATTTT
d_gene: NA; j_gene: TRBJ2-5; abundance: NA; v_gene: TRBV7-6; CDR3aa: CASSHEETQYF; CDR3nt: TGTGCCAGCAGCCACGAGGAGACCCAGTACTTC
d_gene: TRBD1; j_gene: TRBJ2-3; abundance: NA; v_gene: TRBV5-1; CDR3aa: CASSLALPPGGRDTQYF; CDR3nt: TGCGCCAGCAGCTTGGCCCTTCCCCCAGGGGGCCGAGATACGCAGTATTTT
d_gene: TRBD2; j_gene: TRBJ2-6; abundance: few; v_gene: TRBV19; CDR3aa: CASSNPRGSGSSGANVLTF; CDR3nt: TGTGCCAGTAGTAACCCCCGGGGTAGCGGGAGCTCTGGGGCCAACGTCCTGACTTTC
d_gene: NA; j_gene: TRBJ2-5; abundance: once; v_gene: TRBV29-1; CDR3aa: CSVGGSRGGETQYF; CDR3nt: TGCAGCGTTGGAGGTTCCAGGGGTGGGGAGACCCAGTACTTC
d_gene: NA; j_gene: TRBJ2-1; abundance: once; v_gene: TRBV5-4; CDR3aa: CASSPPNNEQFF; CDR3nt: TGTGCCAGCAGCCCGCCTAACAATGAGCAGTTCTTC
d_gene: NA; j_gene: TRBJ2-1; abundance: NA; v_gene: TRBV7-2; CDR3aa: CASSSGFSEFF; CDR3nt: TGTGCCAGCAGCTCGGGGTTTTCCGAGTTCTTC
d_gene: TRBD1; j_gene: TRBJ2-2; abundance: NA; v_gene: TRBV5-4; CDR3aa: CASSLGTGTGELFF; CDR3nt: TGTGCCAGCAGCTTAGGGACAGGGACCGGGGAGCTGTTTTTT
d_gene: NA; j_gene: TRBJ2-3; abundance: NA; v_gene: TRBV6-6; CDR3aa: CASSPQGHGDTQYF; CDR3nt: TGTGCCAGCAGCCCTCAGGGGCATGGAGATACGCAGTATTTT